Listed below are T cell receptor beta chains from one sample, sequenced in a study of blood T cell repertoires in COVID-19. Produced via immunoSEQ multiplex PCR; TCRdb's table is partial and in-frame only. The data contain some 240,000 clones, about 87% of them singletons. The sequencing sample was made of peripheral blood. These receptors originate from a woman in her 70s with COVID-19, enrolled during active disease. CDR3s include the opening cysteine and the closing phenylalanine or tryptophan. A D gene is named only where the DNA matches it firmly. Only some rows state a clone size, as once, few, many or a class for expanded clones.

clone_size j_call v_call d_call cdr3_aa cdr3_nt
- TRBJ2-2 TRBV5-1 TRBD1 CASSQWTGDGGELFF TGCGCCAGCAGCCAGTGGACAGGGGATGGCGGGGAGCTGTTTTTT
once TRBJ2-1 TRBV5-1 - CASSLGSVGLLSNNEQFF TGCGCCAGCAGCTTGGGTTCCGTGGGGCTGCTAAGTAACAATGAGCAGTTCTTC
- TRBJ2-5 TRBV7-2 - CASSLAPGRGQETQYF TGTGCCAGCAGCTTGGCCCCTGGCCGGGGACAAGAGACCCAGTACTTC
few TRBJ2-1 TRBV21-1 - CASSPRGGVVYNEQFF TGTGCCAGCAGCCCTAGGGGGGGGGTAGTTTACAATGAGCAGTTCTTC
- TRBJ2-6 TRBV19 - CASSSGLSGANVLTF TGTGCCAGTAGTTCCGGACTGTCTGGGGCCAACGTCCTGACTTTC
- TRBJ1-1 TRBV25-1 - CASSASYSGDTEAFF TGTGCCAGCAGTGCTTCCTATTCAGGGGACACTGAAGCTTTCTTT
- TRBJ2-2 TRBV10-2 - CASRAPPSDRNTGELFF TGCGCCAGCAGGGCCCCGCCTAGCGACCGAAACACCGGGGAGCTGTTTTTT
once TRBJ1-2 TRBV4-1 - CASSQDRGGFGYTF TGCGCCAGCAGCCAAGATCGTGGGGGGTTTGGCTACACCTTC
- TRBJ1-5 TRBV4-3 - CASSQDEHQPQHF TGCGCCAGCAGCCAAGATGAGCATCAGCCCCAGCATTTT
- TRBJ2-5 TRBV7-3 TRBD2 CASSPSPGLAGETQYF TGTGCCAGCAGCCCAAGTCCGGGACTAGCAGGAGAGACCCAGTACTTC
- TRBJ1-2 TRBV12-3/TRBV12-4 - CASSSMENYGYTF TGTGCCAGCAGTTCGATGGAGAACTATGGCTACACCTTC
- TRBJ2-2 TRBV19 - CATRHRKNTGELFF TGTGCCACAAGACACAGAAAGAACACCGGGGAGCTGTTTTTT
- TRBJ2-1 TRBV14 - CASSQGPSSYNEQFF TGTGCCAGCAGCCAGGGGCCAAGCTCCTACAATGAGCAGTTCTTC
- TRBJ2-7 TRBV5-4 TRBD2 CASSSTSGRADEQYF TGTGCCAGCAGCAGCACTAGCGGGAGGGCGGACGAGCAGTACTTC
- TRBJ1-2 TRBV28 - CASIGAARRYTF TGTGCCAGCATAGGGGCAGCCCGGCGCTACACCTTC
- TRBJ2-1 TRBV18 TRBD2 CASSPQREGGNEQFF TGTGCCAGCTCACCCCAGCGGGAGGGTGGAAATGAGCAGTTCTTC
- TRBJ2-1 TRBV19 TRBD2 CASSLQSGTSPFF TGTGCCAGTAGTTTACAATCCGGGACTAGCCCATTCTTC
- TRBJ1-2 TRBV30 - CAWSTQGDYGYTF TGTGCCTGGAGTACTCAAGGGGACTATGGCTACACCTTC
- TRBJ2-7 TRBV5-1 - CASSFNGQPQNEQYF TGCGCCAGCAGCTTTAACGGACAGCCTCAGAACGAGCAGTACTTC
- TRBJ2-7 TRBV9 TRBD1 CASSLGEGQGISEQYF TGTGCCAGCAGCCTAGGGGAGGGACAGGGAATCTCCGAGCAGTACTTC
few TRBJ1-2 TRBV5-4 - CASSSFEAAGYGYTF TGTGCCAGCAGCTCCTTCGAGGCAGCGGGTTATGGCTACACCTTC
- TRBJ1-2 TRBV18 - CASSPSGTHIYGYTF TGTGCCAGCTCACCATCCGGGACACACATCTATGGCTACACCTTC
- TRBJ2-4 TRBV27 TRBD2 CASSLSSGRAGNIQYF TGTGCCAGCAGTTTATCTAGCGGGAGGGCCGGGAACATTCAGTACTTC
once TRBJ1-1 TRBV6-5 TRBD1 CASSPGQGARGAFF TGTGCCAGCAGTCCGGGACAGGGGGCGAGAGGAGCTTTCTTT
- TRBJ1-5 TRBV6-2/TRBV6-3 TRBD1 CASSYSGQGQPQHF TGTGCCAGCAGTTACTCGGGACAGGGGCAGCCCCAGCATTTT
- TRBJ2-7 TRBV28 TRBD1 CASSIGTGGPYEQYF TGTGCCAGCAGTATTGGGACAGGGGGGCCCTACGAGCAGTACTTC
once TRBJ2-7 TRBV5-1 TRBD2 CASSTGLAGVGEQYF TGCGCCAGCAGCACCGGACTAGCGGGAGTCGGCGAGCAGTACTTC
- TRBJ2-3 TRBV19 TRBD2 CASTPSGRATDTQYF TGTGCCAGTACACCTAGCGGGAGGGCCACAGATACGCAGTATTTT
- TRBJ1-1 TRBV3-1/TRBV3-2 - CASSSNRETEAFF TGTGCCAGCAGCTCTAACAGGGAAACTGAAGCTTTCTTT
once TRBJ2-2 TRBV6-6 - CASTTPNTGELFF TGTGCCAGCACCACTCCGAACACCGGGGAGCTGTTTTTT
- TRBJ1-3 TRBV3-1/TRBV3-2 - CASSQEGGIKTTIYF TGTGCCAGCAGCCAAGAGGGGGGTATAAAGACCACCATATATTTT
- TRBJ2-1 TRBV13 TRBD2 CASSFSGGGNEQFF TGTGCCAGCAGCTTCTCCGGGGGAGGGAATGAGCAGTTCTTC
- TRBJ2-1 TRBV29-1 TRBD2 CSVESTSGSSDEQFF TGCAGCGTTGAATCGACTAGCGGGAGCAGTGATGAGCAGTTCTTC
- TRBJ2-7 TRBV7-8 TRBD1 CASSRRDRGLYEQYF TGTGCCAGCAGCCGCCGGGACAGGGGGTTGTACGAGCAGTACTTC
- TRBJ2-5 TRBV7-7 TRBD2 CASSLGTRERRETQYF TGTGCTAGCAGCTTAGGGACGCGGGAGCGGAGGGAGACCCAGTACTTC
- TRBJ2-1 TRBV7-2 TRBD1 CASSFSGTGSYNEQFF TGTGCCAGCAGCTTCTCCGGGACAGGATCCTACAATGAGCAGTTCTTC
- TRBJ1-5 TRBV5-4 - CASSLEAGRPAPQHF TGTGCCAGCAGCTTGGAGGCAGGGAGGCCTGCGCCCCAGCATTTT
- TRBJ2-7 TRBV29-1 - CSVEDRVRGLHEQYF TGCAGCGTTGAAGATCGTGTCAGGGGATTACACGAGCAGTACTTC
- TRBJ2-7 TRBV7-3 TRBD2 CASSLMGTSGTYEQYF TGTGCCAGCAGCTTAATGGGGACTAGCGGGACCTACGAGCAGTACTTC
- TRBJ2-2 TRBV28 - CASSFGGNSAGELFF TGTGCCAGCAGTTTCGGAGGGAATAGCGCCGGGGAGCTGTTTTTT
- TRBJ2-1 TRBV24-1 - CATSDSPGAGGNEQFF TGTGCCACCAGTGATTCCCCTGGGGCAGGGGGGAATGAGCAGTTCTTC
- TRBJ1-2 TRBV27 TRBD1 CATRDRALANYGYTF TGTGCCACTCGGGACAGGGCGTTAGCTAACTATGGCTACACCTTC